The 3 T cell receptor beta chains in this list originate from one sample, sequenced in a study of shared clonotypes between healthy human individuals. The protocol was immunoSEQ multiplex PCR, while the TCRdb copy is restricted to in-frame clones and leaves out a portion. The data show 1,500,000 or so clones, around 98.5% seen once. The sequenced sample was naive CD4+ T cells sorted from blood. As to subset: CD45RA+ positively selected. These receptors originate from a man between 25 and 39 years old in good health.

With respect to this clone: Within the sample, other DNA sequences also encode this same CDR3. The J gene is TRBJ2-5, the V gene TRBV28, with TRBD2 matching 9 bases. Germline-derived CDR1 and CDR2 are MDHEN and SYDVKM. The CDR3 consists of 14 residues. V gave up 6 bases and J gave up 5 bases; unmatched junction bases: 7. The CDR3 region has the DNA TGTGCCAGCAGGCGAGCGGGAGGAACGGAGACCCAGTACTTC. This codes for CASRRAGGTETQYF. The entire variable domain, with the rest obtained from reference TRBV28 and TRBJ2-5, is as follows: DVKVTQSSRYLVKRTGEKVFLECVQDMDHENMFWYRQDPGLGLRLIYFSYDVKMKEKGDIPEGYSVSREKKERFSLILESASTNQTSMYLCASRRAGGTETQYFGPGTRLLVL.

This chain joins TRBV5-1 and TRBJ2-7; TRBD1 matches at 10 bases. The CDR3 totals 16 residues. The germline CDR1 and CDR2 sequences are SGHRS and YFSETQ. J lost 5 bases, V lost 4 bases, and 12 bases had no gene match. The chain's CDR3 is CASSLTLGTGVHEQYF. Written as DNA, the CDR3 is TGCGCCAGCAGCCTGACGCTCGGGACAGGGGTCCACGAGCAGTACTTC.

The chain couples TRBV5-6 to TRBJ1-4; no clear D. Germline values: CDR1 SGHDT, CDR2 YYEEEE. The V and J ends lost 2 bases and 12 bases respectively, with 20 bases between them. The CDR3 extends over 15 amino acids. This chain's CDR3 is CASSFSSLTGRELFF. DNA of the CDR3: TGTGCCAGCAGCTTTTCTTCCTTAACCGGGAGGGAACTGTTTTTT.